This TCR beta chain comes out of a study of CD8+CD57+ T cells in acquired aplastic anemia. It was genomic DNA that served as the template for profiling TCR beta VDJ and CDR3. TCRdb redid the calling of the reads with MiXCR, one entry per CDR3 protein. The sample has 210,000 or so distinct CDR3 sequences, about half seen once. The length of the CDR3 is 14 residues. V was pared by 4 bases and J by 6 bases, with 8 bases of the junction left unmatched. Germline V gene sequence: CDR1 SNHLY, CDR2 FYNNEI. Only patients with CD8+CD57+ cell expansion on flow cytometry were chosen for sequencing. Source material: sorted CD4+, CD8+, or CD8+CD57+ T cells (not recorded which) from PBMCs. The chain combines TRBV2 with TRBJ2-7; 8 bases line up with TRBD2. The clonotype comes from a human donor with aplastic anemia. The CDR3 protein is CASSGAGDTVEQYF. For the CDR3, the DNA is TGTGCCAGCAGTGGAGCGGGAGATACGGTCGAGCAGTACTTC.